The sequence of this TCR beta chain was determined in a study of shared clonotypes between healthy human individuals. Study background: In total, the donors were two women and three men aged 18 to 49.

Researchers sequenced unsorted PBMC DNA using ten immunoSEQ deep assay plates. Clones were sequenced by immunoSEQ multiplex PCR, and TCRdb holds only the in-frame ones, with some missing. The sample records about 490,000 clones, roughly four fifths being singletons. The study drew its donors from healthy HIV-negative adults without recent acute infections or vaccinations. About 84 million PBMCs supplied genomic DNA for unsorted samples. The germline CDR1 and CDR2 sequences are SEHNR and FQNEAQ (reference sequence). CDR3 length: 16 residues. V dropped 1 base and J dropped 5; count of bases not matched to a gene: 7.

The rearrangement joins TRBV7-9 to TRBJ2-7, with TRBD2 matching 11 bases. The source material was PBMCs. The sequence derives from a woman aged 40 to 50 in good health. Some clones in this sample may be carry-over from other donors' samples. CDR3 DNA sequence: TGTGCCAGCAGCTTAGGACTAGCGGGGCCCTCGAACGAGCAGTACTTC. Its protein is CASSLGLAGPSNEQYF. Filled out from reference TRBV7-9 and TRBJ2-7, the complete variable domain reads DTGVSQNPRHKITKRGQNVTFRCDPISEHNRLYWYRQTLGQGPEFLTYFQNEAQLEKSRLLSDRFSAERPKGSFSTLEIQRTEQGDSAMYLCASSLGLAGPSNEQYFGPGTRLTVT.